This TCR beta chain was found in a study of CD8+CD57+ T cells in acquired aplastic anemia. Study-level points and caveats: Any difference that existed in CD8+ Simpson's diversity between patients and controls was not significant.

Comment on this clonotype: Its antigen is still unknown.

Profiling of TCR beta VDJ combinations and CDR3 sequences used genomic DNA as template. TCRdb re-analysed the reads in MiXCR, keeping a single row per CDR3 protein. This sample yields around 170,000 distinct CDR3 sequences, of which less than 60% are seen a single time; about 8.8% belongs to the top ten. V gave up 5 bases and J gave up 1 base; unmatched junction bases: 8. This CDR3 contains 16 residues. CDR1 is KGHSH, CDR2 LQKENI, per germline. Those patients picked for sequencing had displayed CD8+CD57+ cell expansion on flow cytometry. The J gene is TRBJ1-3, the V gene TRBV18; 7 bases fit TRBD1. Sequencing used sorted CD4+, CD8+, or CD8+CD57+ T cells (not recorded which) from PBMCs. The source of this sequence is a human donor with aplastic anemia. The CDR3: CASSSGTASSGNTIYF. The CDR3 DNA sequence: TGTGCCAGCTCATCGGGGACAGCCTCATCTGGAAACACCATATATTTT.